This TCR beta chain is from a study of blood T cell repertoires in COVID-19. Study overall: Material from acute and convalescent COVID-19 was sourced from the United States, Italy and Spain. From T cells, B-cell-depleted T cells, or PBMCs came the material, which was cDNA or gDNA.

Germline assignment: CDR1 SGHAT and CDR2 FQNNGV. Trimming shortened V by 6 bases and J by 4 bases, and 11 bases separated the two germline ends. CDR3 length: 13 amino acids. Authors' analysis steps: Reference gene primers were amplified, and this amplification served to estimate nucleated cell counts. Only in-frame clones appear in the TCRdb table, and some are missing; sequencing was by immunoSEQ multiplex PCR. The V and J calls and clone size come from that table; D and trimming were worked out from the DNA. The table shows around 300,000 clones, with roughly nine tenths occurring only once. This clone has a single count.

The clonotype comes from a woman aged 40 to 50 who had recovered from COVID-19. The genes are TRBV11-2 and TRBJ2-3, with a weak D call TRBD1 (6 bases). Sequencing was performed on peripheral blood. The CDR3 bases are TGTGCCAGCAGTTTCACAGGGCCAGATACGCAGTATTTT. Residues: CASSFTGPDTQYF.